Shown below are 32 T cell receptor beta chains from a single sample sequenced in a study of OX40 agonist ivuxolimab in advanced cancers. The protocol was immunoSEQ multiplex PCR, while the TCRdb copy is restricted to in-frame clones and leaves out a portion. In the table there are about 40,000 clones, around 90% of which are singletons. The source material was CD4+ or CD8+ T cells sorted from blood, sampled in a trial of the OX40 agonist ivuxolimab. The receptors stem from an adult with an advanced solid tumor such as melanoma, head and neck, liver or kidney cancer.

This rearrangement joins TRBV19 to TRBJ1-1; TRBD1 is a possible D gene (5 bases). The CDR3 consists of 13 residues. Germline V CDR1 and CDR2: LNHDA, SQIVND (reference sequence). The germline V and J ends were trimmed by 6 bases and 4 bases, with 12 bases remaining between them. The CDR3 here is CASREPRVTEAFF. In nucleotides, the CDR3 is TGTGCCAGTAGAGAGCCCAGGGTCACTGAAGCTTTCTTT.

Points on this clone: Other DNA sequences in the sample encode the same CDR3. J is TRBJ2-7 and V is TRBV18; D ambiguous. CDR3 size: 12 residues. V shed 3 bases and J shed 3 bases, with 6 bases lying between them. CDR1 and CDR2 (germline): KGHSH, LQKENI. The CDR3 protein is CASSPDGYEQYF. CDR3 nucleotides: TGTGCCAGCTCACCGGATGGCTACGAGCAGTACTTC.

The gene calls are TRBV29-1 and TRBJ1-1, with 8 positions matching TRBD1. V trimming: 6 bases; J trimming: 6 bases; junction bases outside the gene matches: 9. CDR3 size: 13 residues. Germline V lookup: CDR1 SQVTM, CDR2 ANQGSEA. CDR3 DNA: TGCAGCGTCGGTACAGGGGGAAAGTCTGAAGCTTTCTTT. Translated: CSVGTGGKSEAFF.

The CDR3 sequence: CASSLFAGRYEQYF. As DNA, the CDR3 is TGTGCCAGCAGCCTTTTCGCGGGCCGCTACGAGCAGTACTTC. The chain combines TRBV11-2 with TRBJ2-7; D is possibly TRBD2 (5 bases). Germline CDR1 SGHAT, CDR2 FQNNGV. CDR3 length: 14 residues. V lost 5 bases and J lost 3, with 14 bases in between.

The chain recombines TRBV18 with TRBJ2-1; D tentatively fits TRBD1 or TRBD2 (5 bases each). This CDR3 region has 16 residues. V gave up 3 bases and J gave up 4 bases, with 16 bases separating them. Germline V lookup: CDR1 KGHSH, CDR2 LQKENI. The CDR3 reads CASSPTEGAEYNEQFF. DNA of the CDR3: TGTGCCAGCTCACCGACAGAGGGAGCGGAGTACAATGAGCAGTTCTTC.

As DNA, the CDR3 is TGTGCCATCACAGGGGCCCTCTCCTACGAGCAGTACTTC. As protein: CAITGALSYEQYF. The V and J genes are TRBV10-3 and TRBJ2-7, with a weak D call TRBD1 (6 bases). Trimming removed 7 bases at V and 0 bases at J, with 10 bases between. CDR1 and CDR2 from the germline V gene are ENHRY and SYGVKD. The CDR3 runs 13 residues.

The CDR3 region has the DNA TGTGCCAGTAGTATTAGGACTTCCCGATATGGTAGCAATCAGCCCCAGCATTTT. It codes for CASSIRTSRYGSNQPQHF. This chain connects TRBV19 to TRBJ1-5; no definite D call. CDR1 LNHDA and CDR2 SQIVND come from the germline V gene (reference sequence). The CDR3 is 18 residues long. V dropped 3 bases and J dropped 0 bases, with 18 bases sitting between them.

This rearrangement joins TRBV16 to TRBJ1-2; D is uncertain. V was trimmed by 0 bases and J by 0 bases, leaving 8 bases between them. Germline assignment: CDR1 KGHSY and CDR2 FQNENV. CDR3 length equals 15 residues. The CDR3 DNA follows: TGTGCCAGCAGCCAATCCGTGGGGTCTAACTATGGCTACACCTTC. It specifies CASSQSVGSNYGYTF.

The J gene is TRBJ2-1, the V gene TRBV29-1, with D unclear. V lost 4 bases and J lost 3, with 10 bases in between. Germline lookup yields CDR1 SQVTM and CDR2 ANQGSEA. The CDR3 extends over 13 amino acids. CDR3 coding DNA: TGCAGCGTTGGGATTAGAGACTACAATGAGCAGTTCTTC. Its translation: CSVGIRDYNEQFF.

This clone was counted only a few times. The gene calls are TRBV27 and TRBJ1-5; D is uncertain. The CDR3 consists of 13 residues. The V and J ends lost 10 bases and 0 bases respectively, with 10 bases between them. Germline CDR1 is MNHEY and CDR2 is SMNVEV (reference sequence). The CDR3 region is CAIGLYSNQPQHF. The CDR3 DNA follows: TGTGCCATAGGCCTTTATAGCAATCAGCCCCAGCATTTT.

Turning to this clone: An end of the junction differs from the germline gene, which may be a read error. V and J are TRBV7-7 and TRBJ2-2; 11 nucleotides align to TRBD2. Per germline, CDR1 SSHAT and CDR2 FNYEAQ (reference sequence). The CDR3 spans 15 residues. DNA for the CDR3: TGTGCTAGCAGCTTAGGGACTAGCGGACACGGGGAGCTGTTTTTT. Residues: CASSLGTSGHGELFF.

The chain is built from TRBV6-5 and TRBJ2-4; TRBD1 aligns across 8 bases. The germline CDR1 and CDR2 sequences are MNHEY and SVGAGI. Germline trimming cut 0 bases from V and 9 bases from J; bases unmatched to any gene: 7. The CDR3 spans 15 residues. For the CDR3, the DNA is TGTGCCAGCAGTTACTCGGGAGACAGGGGTGGCATTCAGTACTTC. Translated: CASSYSGDRGGIQYF.

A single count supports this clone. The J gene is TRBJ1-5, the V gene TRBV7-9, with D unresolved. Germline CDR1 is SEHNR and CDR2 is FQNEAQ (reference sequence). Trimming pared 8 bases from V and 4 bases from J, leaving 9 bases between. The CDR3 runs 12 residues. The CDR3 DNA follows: TGTGCCAGCTCCCAGTTTAATCAGCCCCAGCATTTT. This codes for CASSQFNQPQHF.

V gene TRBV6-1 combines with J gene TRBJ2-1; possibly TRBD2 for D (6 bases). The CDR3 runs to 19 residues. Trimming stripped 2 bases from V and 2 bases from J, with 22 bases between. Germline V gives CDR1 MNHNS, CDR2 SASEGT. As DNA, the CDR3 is TGTGCCAGCAGTGAATACCCCGTTGGTAGCGGATACCCCTACAATGAGCAGTTCTTC. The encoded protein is CASSEYPVGSGYPYNEQFF.

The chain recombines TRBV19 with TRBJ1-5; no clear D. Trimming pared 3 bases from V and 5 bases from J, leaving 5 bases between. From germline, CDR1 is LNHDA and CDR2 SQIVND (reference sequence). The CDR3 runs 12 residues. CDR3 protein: CASSISHQPQHF. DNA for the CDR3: TGTGCCAGTAGTATTTCCCATCAGCCCCAGCATTTT.

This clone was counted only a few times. The CDR3 DNA sequence: TGTGCCAGCAGCTTAGGACCGGGACCGATCTCCTACGAGCAGTACTTC. As protein: CASSLGPGPISYEQYF. The chain combines TRBV13 with TRBJ2-7, with D perhaps being TRBD1 or TRBD2 (5 bases each). This CDR3 comprises 16 residues. V lost 0 bases to trimming and J lost 0 bases, with 12 bases between them. Germline CDR1 and CDR2: PRHDT and FYEKMQ (reference sequence).

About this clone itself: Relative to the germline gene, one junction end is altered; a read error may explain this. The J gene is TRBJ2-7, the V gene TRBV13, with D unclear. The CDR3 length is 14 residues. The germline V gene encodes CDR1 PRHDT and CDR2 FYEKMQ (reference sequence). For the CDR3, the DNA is TGTGCCGGCAGCTTAGTACTTGGAGACTACGAGCAGTACTTC. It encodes CAGSLVLGDYEQYF.

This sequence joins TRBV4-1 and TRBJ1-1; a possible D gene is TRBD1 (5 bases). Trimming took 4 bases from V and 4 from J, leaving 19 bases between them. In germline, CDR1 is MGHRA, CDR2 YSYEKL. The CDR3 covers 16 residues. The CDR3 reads CASSPRAGPTGTEAFF. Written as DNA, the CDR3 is TGCGCCAGCAGCCCCCGGGCAGGACCAACAGGCACTGAAGCTTTCTTT.

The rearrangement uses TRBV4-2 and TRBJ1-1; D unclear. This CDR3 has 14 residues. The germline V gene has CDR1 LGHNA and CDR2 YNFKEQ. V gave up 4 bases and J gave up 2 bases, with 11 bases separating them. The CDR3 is CASSPRVVNTEAFF. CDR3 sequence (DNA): TGTGCCAGCAGCCCTAGGGTAGTTAACACTGAAGCTTTCTTT.

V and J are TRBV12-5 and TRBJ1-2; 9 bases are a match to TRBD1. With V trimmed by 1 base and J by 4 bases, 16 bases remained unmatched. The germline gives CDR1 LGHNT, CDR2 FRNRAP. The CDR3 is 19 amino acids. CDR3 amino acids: CASGLGRWDRAYRAYGYTF. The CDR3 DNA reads TGTGCTAGTGGTTTGGGTCGGTGGGACAGGGCCTATAGGGCCTATGGCTACACCTTC.

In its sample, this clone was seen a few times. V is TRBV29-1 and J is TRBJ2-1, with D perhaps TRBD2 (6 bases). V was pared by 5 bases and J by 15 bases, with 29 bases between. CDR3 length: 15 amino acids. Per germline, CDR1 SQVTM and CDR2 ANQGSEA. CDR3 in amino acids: CSVSPLAVAEGRRFF. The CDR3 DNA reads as TGCAGCGTTTCCCCCTTGGCGGTAGCGGAGGGACGACGGTTCTTC.

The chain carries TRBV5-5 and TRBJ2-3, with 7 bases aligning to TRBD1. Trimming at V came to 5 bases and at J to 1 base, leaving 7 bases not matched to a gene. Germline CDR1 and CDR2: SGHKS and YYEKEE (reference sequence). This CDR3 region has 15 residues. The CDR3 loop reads CASSLGDSRTDTQYF. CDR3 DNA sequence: TGTGCCAGCAGTTTAGGGGACAGCCGCACAGATACGCAGTATTTT.

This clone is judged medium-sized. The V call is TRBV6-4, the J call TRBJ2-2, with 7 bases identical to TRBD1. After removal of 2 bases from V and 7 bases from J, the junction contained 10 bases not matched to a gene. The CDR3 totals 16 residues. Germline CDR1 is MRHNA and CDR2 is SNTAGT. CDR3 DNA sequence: TGTGCCAGCAGTGACAGGTCCGGGACAGAAGGCGGGGAGCTGTTTTTT. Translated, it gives CASSDRSGTEGGELFF.

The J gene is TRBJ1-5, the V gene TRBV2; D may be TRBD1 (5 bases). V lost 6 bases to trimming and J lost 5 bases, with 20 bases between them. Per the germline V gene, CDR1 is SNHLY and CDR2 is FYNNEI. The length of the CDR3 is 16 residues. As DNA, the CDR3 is TGTGCCAGCAGGGGCCTATCCACAGGCCCCTATCAGCCCCAGCATTTT. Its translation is CASRGLSTGPYQPQHF. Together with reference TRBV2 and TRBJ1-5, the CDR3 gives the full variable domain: EPEVTQTPSHQVTQMGQEVILRCVPISNHLYFYWYRQILGQKVEFLVSFYNNEISEKSEIFDDQFSVERPDGSNFTLKIRSTKLEDSAMYFCASRGLSTGPYQPQHFGDGTRLSIL.

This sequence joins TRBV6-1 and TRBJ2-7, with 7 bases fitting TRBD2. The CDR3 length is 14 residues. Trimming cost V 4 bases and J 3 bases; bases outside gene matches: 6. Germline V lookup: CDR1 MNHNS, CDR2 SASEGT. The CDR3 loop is CASSVSGLNYEQYF. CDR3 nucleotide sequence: TGTGCCAGCAGTGTTAGCGGGCTCAACTACGAGCAGTACTTC.

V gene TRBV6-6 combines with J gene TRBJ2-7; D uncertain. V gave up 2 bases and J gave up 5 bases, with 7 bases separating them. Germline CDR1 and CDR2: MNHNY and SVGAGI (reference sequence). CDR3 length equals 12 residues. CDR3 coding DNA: TGTGCCAGCAGTTACGACAATAACGAGCAGTACTTC. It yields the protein CASSYDNNEQYF.

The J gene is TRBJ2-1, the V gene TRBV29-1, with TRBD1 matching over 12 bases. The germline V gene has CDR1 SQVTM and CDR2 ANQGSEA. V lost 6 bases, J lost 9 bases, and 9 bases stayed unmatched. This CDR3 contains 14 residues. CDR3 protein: CSVQPGTGGREQFF. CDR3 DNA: TGCAGCGTCCAACCCGGGACAGGGGGCCGTGAGCAGTTCTTC.

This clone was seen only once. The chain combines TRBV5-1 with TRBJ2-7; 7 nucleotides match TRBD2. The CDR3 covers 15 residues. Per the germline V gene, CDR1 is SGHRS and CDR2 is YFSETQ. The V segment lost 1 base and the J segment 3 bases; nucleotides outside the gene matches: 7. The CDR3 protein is CASSLIWTRDYEQYF. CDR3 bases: TGCGCCAGCAGCTTGATATGGACTAGAGACTACGAGCAGTACTTC.

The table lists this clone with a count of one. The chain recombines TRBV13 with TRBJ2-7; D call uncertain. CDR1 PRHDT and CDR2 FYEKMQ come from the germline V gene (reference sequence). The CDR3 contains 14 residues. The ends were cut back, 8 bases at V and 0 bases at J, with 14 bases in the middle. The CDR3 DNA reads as TGTGCCAGCCGCCTCCTACCAACCTCCTACGAGCAGTACTTC. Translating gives CASRLLPTSYEQYF.

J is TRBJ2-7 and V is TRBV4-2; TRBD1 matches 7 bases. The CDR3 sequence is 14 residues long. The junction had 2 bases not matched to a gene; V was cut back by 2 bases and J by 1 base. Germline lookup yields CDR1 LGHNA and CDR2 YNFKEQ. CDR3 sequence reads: CASSQYRGSYEQYF. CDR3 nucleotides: TGTGCCAGCAGCCAATACAGGGGTTCCTACGAGCAGTACTTC.

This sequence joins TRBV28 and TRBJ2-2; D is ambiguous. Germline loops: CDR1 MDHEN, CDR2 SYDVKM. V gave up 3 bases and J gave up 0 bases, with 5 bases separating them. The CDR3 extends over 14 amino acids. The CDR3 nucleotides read TGTGCCAGCAGTTTTGTCTCGAACACCGGGGAGCTGTTTTTT. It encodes CASSFVSNTGELFF. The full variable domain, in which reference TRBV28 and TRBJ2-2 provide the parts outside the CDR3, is DVKVTQSSRYLVKRTGEKVFLECVQDMDHENMFWYRQDPGLGLRLIYFSYDVKMKEKGDIPEGYSVSREKKERFSLILESASTNQTSMYLCASSFVSNTGELFFGEGSRLTVL.

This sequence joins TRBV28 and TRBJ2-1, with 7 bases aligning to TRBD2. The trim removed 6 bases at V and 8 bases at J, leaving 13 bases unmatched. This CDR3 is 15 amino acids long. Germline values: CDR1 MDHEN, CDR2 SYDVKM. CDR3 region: CASRLQGTIPDEQFF. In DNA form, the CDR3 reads TGTGCCAGCAGGTTACAAGGGACTATCCCAGATGAGCAGTTCTTC. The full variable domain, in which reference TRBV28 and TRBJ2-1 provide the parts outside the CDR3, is DVKVTQSSRYLVKRTGEKVFLECVQDMDHENMFWYRQDPGLGLRLIYFSYDVKMKEKGDIPEGYSVSREKKERFSLILESASTNQTSMYLCASRLQGTIPDEQFFGPGTRLTVL.